What follows are 8 T cell receptor beta chains derived from one specimen sequenced in a study of shared clonotypes between healthy human individuals. The data were produced by immunoSEQ multiplex PCR, yet TCRdb's version contains in-frame clones alone and is incomplete. The table includes some 600,000 clones, about 96% detected once. Terminally differentiated effector memory CD45RA+ cells were excluded from the naive CD8 cells, which were CD45RO-negative and positively selected for CCR7. Sequenced input: naive CD8+ T cells sorted from blood. These receptors all stem from a woman in her twenties or thirties in good health.

This chain links TRBV18 with TRBJ1-1; D ambiguous. This CDR3 has 14 residues. The ends were cut back, 3 bases at V and 11 bases at J, with 19 bases in the middle. Looked up from germline, CDR1 is KGHSH and CDR2 is LQKENI. CDR3 sequence (DNA): TGTGCCAGCTCACCGGCACCTCCTCTTTATGAGGCTTTCTTT. It yields the protein CASSPAPPLYEAFF. Variable domain in full (rest from reference TRBV18 and TRBJ1-1): NAGVMQNPRHLVRRRGQEARLRCSPMKGHSHVYWYRQLPEEGLKFMVYLQKENIIDESGMPKERFSAEFPKEGPSILRIQQVVRGDSAAYFCASSPAPPLYEAFFGQGTRLTVV.

The chain uses TRBV9 and TRBJ2-3; 8 bases fit TRBD1. CDR3 length equals 15 residues. V was pared by 4 bases and J by 6 bases, with 10 bases of the junction left unmatched. Germline values: CDR1 SGDLS, CDR2 YYNGEE. The CDR3 DNA reads TGTGCCAGCAGCCCCACAGGGGGTCTCACCGATACGCAGTATTTT. This sequence encodes CASSPTGGLTDTQYF.

The rearrangement joins TRBV19 to TRBJ2-1; D may be TRBD2 (5 bases). V lost 5 bases and J lost 2, with 10 bases in between. This CDR3 is built from 14 residues. Germline values: CDR1 LNHDA, CDR2 SQIVND (reference sequence). The CDR3 DNA is TGTGCCAGTAGTGGGTGGAGGACCTACAATGAGCAGTTCTTC. Encoded protein: CASSGWRTYNEQFF.

This clone was picked up one time. The rearrangement joins TRBV14 to TRBJ1-2; D perhaps matches TRBD1 (5 bases). The V end lost 1 base, the J end lost 5 bases, and 20 bases lay between the germline ends. Germline assignment: CDR1 SGHDN and CDR2 FVKESK. This CDR3 has 17 residues. The CDR3 protein is CASSQAGSRVGLYGYTF. The CDR3 DNA reads as TGTGCCAGCAGCCAAGCGGGGAGCAGGGTTGGCCTTTATGGCTACACCTTC.

V usage is TRBV19 and J usage is TRBJ2-5; 7 bases match TRBD2. The trim removed 4 bases at V and 2 bases at J, leaving 16 bases unmatched. This CDR3 contains 18 residues. Germline V gives CDR1 LNHDA, CDR2 SQIVND (reference sequence). Here the CDR3 reads CASSTRFGAGALQETQYF. The CDR3 DNA is TGTGCCAGTAGTACACGATTCGGGGCGGGAGCCTTACAAGAGACCCAGTACTTC.

The J gene is TRBJ2-4, the V gene TRBV28, with D tentatively TRBD1 (6 bases). The ends were cut back, 3 bases at V and 1 base at J, with 13 bases in the middle. Germline CDR1 and CDR2: MDHEN and SYDVKM. The CDR3 is made up of 16 amino acids. Here the CDR3 reads CASSLQGHSAKNIQYF. CDR3 bases: TGTGCCAGCAGTTTGCAGGGACATTCCGCCAAAAACATTCAGTACTTC.

The chain joins TRBV9 to TRBJ1-1; the D is unclear. V was shortened by 0 bases and J by 8 bases, with 11 bases between the two germline ends. The CDR3 contains 13 residues. CDR1 and CDR2 (germline): SGDLS, YYNGEE. The CDR3 region has the DNA TGTGCCAGCAGCGTAGTTCAAGGTAGAGAAGCTTTCTTT. As protein: CASSVVQGREAFF.

The chain has TRBV27 and TRBJ2-7; maybe TRBD1 (5 bases). Trimming left V 5 bases short and J 2 bases short, with 10 bases between. The CDR3 is 13 residues long. The V gene's germline CDR1 is MNHEY and CDR2 SMNVEV (reference sequence). The CDR3 sequence: CASSNQGPYEQYF. CDR3 DNA sequence: TGTGCCAGCAGTAACCAGGGTCCCTACGAGCAGTACTTC.